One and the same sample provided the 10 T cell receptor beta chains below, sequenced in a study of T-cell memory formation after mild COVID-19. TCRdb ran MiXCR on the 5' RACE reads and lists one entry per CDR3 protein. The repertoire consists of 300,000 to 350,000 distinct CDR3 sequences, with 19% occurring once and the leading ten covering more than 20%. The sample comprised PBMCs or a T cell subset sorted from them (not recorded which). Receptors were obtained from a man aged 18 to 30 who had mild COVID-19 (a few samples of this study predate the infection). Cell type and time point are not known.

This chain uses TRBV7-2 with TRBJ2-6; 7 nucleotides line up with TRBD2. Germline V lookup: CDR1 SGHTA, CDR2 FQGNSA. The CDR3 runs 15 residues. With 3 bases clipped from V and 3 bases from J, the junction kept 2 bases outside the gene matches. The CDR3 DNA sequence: TGTGCCAGCAGCTTGGCGGGGGATGGGGCCAACGTCCTGACTTTC. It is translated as CASSLAGDGANVLTF.

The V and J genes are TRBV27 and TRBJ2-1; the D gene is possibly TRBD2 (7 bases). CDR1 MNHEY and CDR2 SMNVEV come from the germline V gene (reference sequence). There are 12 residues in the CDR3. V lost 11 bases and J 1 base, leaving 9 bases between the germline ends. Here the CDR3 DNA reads TGTGCCGGGGGGGCATCCTACAATGAGCAGTTCTTC. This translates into CAGGASYNEQFF.

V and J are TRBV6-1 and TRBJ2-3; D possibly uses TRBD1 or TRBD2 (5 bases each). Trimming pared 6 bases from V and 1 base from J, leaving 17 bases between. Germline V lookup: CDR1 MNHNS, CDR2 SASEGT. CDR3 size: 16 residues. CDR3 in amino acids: CASRPQGTLGTDTQYF. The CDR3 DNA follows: TGTGCCAGCAGACCTCAGGGAACACTAGGCACAGATACGCAGTATTTT.

CDR3 sequence (DNA): TGTGCCACCAGCAGAGAGGGGGGGCTCACTGAAGCTTTCTTT. This codes for CATSREGGLTEAFF. The rearrangement links TRBV15 to TRBJ1-1, with D possibly being TRBD1 (6 bases). V was shortened by 0 bases and J by 4 bases, with 9 bases between the two germline ends. Germline CDR1 LNHNV, CDR2 YYDKDF (reference sequence). The CDR3 runs 14 residues.

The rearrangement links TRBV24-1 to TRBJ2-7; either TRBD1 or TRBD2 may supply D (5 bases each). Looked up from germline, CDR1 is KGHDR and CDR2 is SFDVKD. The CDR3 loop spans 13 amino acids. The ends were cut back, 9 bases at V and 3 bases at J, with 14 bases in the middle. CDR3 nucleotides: TGTGCCACCCGGGATAGGGGAAACTACGAGCAGTACGTC. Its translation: CATRDRGNYEQYV.

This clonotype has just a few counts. The CDR3 protein is CASSPNQNYGYTF. CDR3 DNA sequence: TGTGCCAGCAGCCCCAACCAGAACTATGGCTACACCTTC. This chain uses TRBV7-2 with TRBJ1-2, with no clear D. The CDR3 runs to 13 residues. With 5 bases removed from V and 2 bases from J, the gap between germline ends came to 9 bases. From germline, CDR1 is SGHTA and CDR2 FQGNSA.

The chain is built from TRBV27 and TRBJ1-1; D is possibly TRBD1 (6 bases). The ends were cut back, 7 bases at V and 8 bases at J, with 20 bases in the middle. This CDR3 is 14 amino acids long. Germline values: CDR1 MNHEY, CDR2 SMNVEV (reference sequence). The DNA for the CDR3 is TGTGCCAGCACCCTCTTGTCGGGACATAGCGAAGCTTTCTTT. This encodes CASTLLSGHSEAFF.

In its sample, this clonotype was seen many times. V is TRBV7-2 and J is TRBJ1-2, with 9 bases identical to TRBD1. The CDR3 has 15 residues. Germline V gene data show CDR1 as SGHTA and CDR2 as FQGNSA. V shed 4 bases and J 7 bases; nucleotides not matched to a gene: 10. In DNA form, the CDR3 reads TGTGCCAGCAGCTCACCGGGCGGGACAGGGTCTGGCTACACCTTC. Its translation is CASSSPGGTGSGYTF.

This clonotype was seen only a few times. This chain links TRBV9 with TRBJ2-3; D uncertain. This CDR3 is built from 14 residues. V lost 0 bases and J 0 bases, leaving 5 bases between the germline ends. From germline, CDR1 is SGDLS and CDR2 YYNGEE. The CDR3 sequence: CASSVGSSTDTQYF. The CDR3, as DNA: TGTGCCAGCAGCGTAGGGAGTAGCACAGATACGCAGTATTTT. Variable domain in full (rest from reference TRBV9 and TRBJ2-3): DSGVTQTPKHLITATGQRVTLRCSPRSGDLSVYWYQQSLDQGLQFLIQYYNGEERAKGNILERFSAQQFPDLHSELNLSSLELGDSALYFCASSVGSSTDTQYFGPGTRLTVL.

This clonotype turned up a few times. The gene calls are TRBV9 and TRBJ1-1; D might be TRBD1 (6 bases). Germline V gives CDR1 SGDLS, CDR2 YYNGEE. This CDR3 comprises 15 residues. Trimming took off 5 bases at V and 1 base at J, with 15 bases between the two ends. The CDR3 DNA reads TGTGCCAGCAGTGCAATCAGGGGACGGAACACTGAAGCTTTCTTT. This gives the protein CASSAIRGRNTEAFF.